This TCR beta chain was captured in a study of OX40 agonist ivuxolimab in advanced cancers. With respect to the entire study: The costimulatory receptor OX40 (CD134) was targeted by ivuxolimab, a fully human IgG2 agonistic monoclonal antibody. Intravenous ivuxolimab was administered to patients every 2 weeks at six dose levels: 0.01, 0.1, 0.3, 1.5, 3 and 10 mg/kg. Of the approximately 50 dose-escalation patients, hepatocellular carcinoma was present in about 20, melanoma in approximately 15, renal cell carcinoma in 9 and head and neck cancer in 9. A male proportion of 70% to 90% and a mean age of approximately 55 years, ranging from 23 to 79, were recorded for the dose-escalation cohort. Patients were allowed to have had prior anti-PD-1, anti-PD-L1 or anti-CTLA-4 therapy, and more than 30% of the dose-escalation patients had previously received checkpoint inhibitors. Partial responses occurred in three dose-escalation patients, of whom one had hepatocellular carcinoma and two had cutaneous melanoma. Peripheral TCRbeta sequencing was intended to test whether TCR sequence diversity was altered and clonal T-cell expansion was caused by ivuxolimab. The paper covers the monotherapy dose-escalation part of the phase I ivuxolimab trial, which included N = 52 patients. Summary of the overall study and its limitations: In the 0.1-3.0 mg/kg groups, partial responders had among the lowest normalized peripheral clonal expansion, particularly in CD8+ T cells. At doses of 0.1 to 3.0 mg/kg, clonal expansion of both CD4+ and CD8+ blood T cells was observed from baseline to week 6. After ivuxolimab, more expanded clones were found on average in CD8+ T cells than in CD4+ T cells. The antigen specificity of the peripheral T cells that underwent clonal expansion was not determined. Low levels of normalized T-cell clonal expansion were also seen in some patients who did not respond.

V lost 6 bases and J lost 2 bases; the stretch between them is 20 bases long. The germline V gene supplies CDR1 KGHSH and CDR2 LQKENI. The CDR3 starts with the cysteine, ends with the phenylalanine, and has 17 residues. Of the read, only the CDR3 DNA is kept; its 51 bases are in frame from base 1. On this clone: Its antigen is not yet known. Per-base qualities were not stored, and no clone one base away is much larger.

The trial excluded patients who had a history of autoimmune disease or who were on systemic immunosuppression. Peripheral blood for TCR sequencing was drawn from every dose cohort at baseline, at cycle 4 day 1 and at cycle 7 day 1. The samples were drawn from a first-in-human, open-label, multicenter phase I dose-escalation trial of ivuxolimab. Adults with locally advanced or metastatic melanoma, renal cell carcinoma, hepatocellular carcinoma or head and neck squamous cell carcinoma were enrolled in the trial. CD4+ and CD8+ T cells were sorted separately from peripheral blood before TCR sequencing. To sequence the TCRbeta CDR3 region, genomic DNA was isolated from the sorted cells. TCRbeta CDR3 regions were sequenced using the immunoSEQ Assay. The table comes from immuneACCESS by way of TCRdb, which keeps in-frame sequences with V and J called. Part of the clones is missing from these tables; in studies checked, under half for an unresolved V gene and the rest for unknown reasons. Here the sample has 45,000 to 65,000 clones; 75% to 85% occur a single time. The ten largest clonotypes hold nearly 0.7% of the sample.

This chain is built from TRBV18 and TRBJ1-3; TRBD1 is perhaps the D gene, given 5 matching bases. The TCR was taken from an adult with an advanced solid tumor such as melanoma, head and neck, liver or kidney cancer. Here the sequenced sample was CD4+ or CD8+ T cells sorted from blood, taken in a trial of the OX40 agonist ivuxolimab. Read as DNA, the sequence is TGTGCCAGCTCCCAGCTTCCCGTCGACAGAGCTGGAAACACCATATATTTT. It is translated as CASSQLPVDRAGNTIYF.